This TCR beta chain derives from a study of a mutant IDH1 vaccine in newly diagnosed glioma. For the study at large: Eight vaccinations went to patients in weeks 1, 3, 5, 7, 11, 15, 19, 23. Patients received vaccination from 4-6 weeks after radiotherapy alone, or with temozolomide cycles. Patients' prior therapy spanned radiotherapy, temozolomide, or both; most underwent both.

Study-wide results and limits: Pseudoprogression appeared unlinked to shifts in leading peripheral T cell clonotypes.

This CDR3 spans 14 amino acids. Per germline, CDR1 SSHAT and CDR2 FNYEAQ (reference sequence). Only in-frame clones appear in the TCRdb table, and some are missing; sequencing was by immunoSEQ multiplex PCR. The data contain roughly 130,000 clones, around 80% of them singletons. Concerning this clone itself: Its target is unknown. One end of the junction fails to match germline, which may point to a read error.

Specified time point: week 11, during vaccination. Vaccinated patients received 300 ug of mutant IDH1 20-mer peptide per dose, with topical imiquimod. The clonotype was recovered from a man aged 35 to 55 with glioma. Sequencing was performed on PBMCs, taken from a glioma patient whose treatment included an IDH1 peptide vaccine. The chain carries TRBV7-7 and TRBJ2-5; the D gene is possibly TRBD2 (5 bases). CDR3 amino acids: CASSLAHGQETQYF. The CDR3 DNA reads as TGTGCTAGCAGCTTAGCGCACGGCCAAGAGACCCAGTACTTC.